There are a few counts of the clone carrying this T cell receptor (beta chain). CDR1 is SEHNR and CDR2 is FQNEAQ in the germline V gene (reference sequence). The V and J ends lost 1 base and 6 bases respectively, with 10 bases between them. CDR3 length equals 14 residues. The data belong to a study of blood T cell repertoires in COVID-19. About the study: The analysed material was cDNA or gDNA that came from T cells, B-cell-depleted T cells, or PBMCs.

Method: immunoSEQ multiplex PCR; TCRdb's copy keeps in-frame clones and lacks some. The sample yields roughly 360,000 clones, 83% seen once. The origin of this receptor is a woman aged 50 to 65 who had recovered from COVID-19. J is TRBJ1-5 and V is TRBV7-9; unclear D gene. Sequenced material: PBMCs or T cells enriched from blood (not recorded which). The CDR3 loop reads CASSLEGGSQPQHF. The DNA for the CDR3 is TGTGCCAGCAGCTTAGAGGGAGGGAGTCAGCCCCAGCATTTT.